These 26 T cell receptor beta chains originate from one sample sequenced in a study of blood T cell repertoires in COVID-19. Clones were sequenced by immunoSEQ multiplex PCR, and TCRdb holds only the in-frame ones, with some missing. The data contain about 50,000 clones, 85% to 95% of them seen just once; the ten biggest clones take up 9.7%. The sample consisted of peripheral blood. Receptors were obtained from a woman aged 80 or older with acute or convalescent COVID-19.

This clone appeared a single time. The genes are TRBV11-3 and TRBJ2-1; D is unresolved. Trimming took off 1 base at V and 0 bases at J, with 16 bases between the two ends. The CDR3 extends over 18 amino acids. CDR1 and CDR2 from the germline V gene are SGHNT and YENEEA. CDR3 sequence: CASSLVSSYPPSYNEQFF. CDR3 nucleotide sequence: TGTGCCAGCAGCTTAGTGAGTAGCTACCCCCCCTCCTACAATGAGCAGTTCTTC.

V and J are TRBV25-1 and TRBJ1-2; TRBD1 is a possible D gene (5 bases). Per germline, CDR1 MGHDK and CDR2 SYGVNS. CDR3 length equals 11 residues. Trimming shortened V by 5 bases and J by 11 bases, and 12 bases separated the two germline ends. In DNA, the CDR3 is TGTGCCAGCAGTAACCAGGGCCAGTACACCTTC. Its protein product is CASSNQGQYTF.

The chain links TRBV11-2 to TRBJ2-2; D is perhaps TRBD2 (6 bases). This CDR3 is built from 16 residues. The V gene lost 4 bases and the J gene lost 4 bases, with 16 bases spanning the gap. The V gene's germline CDR1 is SGHAT and CDR2 FQNNGV. For the CDR3, the DNA is TGTGCCAGCAGCTCCCGGGAGTCGCAGATCACCGGGGAGCTGTTTTTT. This encodes CASSSRESQITGELFF.

The rearrangement joins TRBV20-1 to TRBJ1-4; TRBD1 matches 12 bases. This CDR3 is built from 18 residues. Trimming removed 3 bases from V and 4 bases from J; junction bases left unmatched: 12. CDR1 is DFQATT and CDR2 is SNEGSKA in the germline V gene (reference sequence). CDR3 sequence reads: CSASPHPGTGGFNEKLFF. The CDR3 DNA reads TGCAGTGCTAGTCCCCATCCCGGGACAGGGGGCTTTAATGAAAAACTGTTTTTT.

The CDR3 bases are TGTGCCAGCAGCTCCATATGGGGGACAGGGCGAAACTATGGCTACACCTTC. Its protein is CASSSIWGTGRNYGYTF. The chain couples TRBV11-3 to TRBJ1-2; 9 bases are a match to TRBD1. The CDR3 consists of 17 residues. Trimming at V came to 4 bases and at J to 2 bases, leaving 11 bases not matched to a gene. Per the germline V gene, CDR1 is SGHNT and CDR2 is YENEEA. The full variable domain, its missing parts supplied by reference TRBV11-3 and TRBJ1-2, is EAGVVQSPRYKIIEKKQPVAFWCNPISGHNTLYWYLQNLGQGPELLIRYENEEAVDDSQLPKDRFSAERLKGVDSTLKIQPAELGDSAVYLCASSSIWGTGRNYGYTFGSGTRLTVV.

This chain joins TRBV3-1 (or the pseudogene TRBV3-2) and TRBJ1-3; D is ambiguous. Germline values: CDR1 LGHDT, CDR2 YNNKEL (reference sequence). V lost 1 base, J lost 0 bases, and 13 bases lay in between. The CDR3 runs 17 residues. The CDR3 nucleotides read TGTGCCAGCAGCCAAGCGGAGGTACCGAGCTCTGGAAACACCATATATTTT. Its translation is CASSQAEVPSSGNTIYF.

The rearrangement uses TRBV7-8 and TRBJ2-5, with 12 bases identical to TRBD2. From germline, CDR1 is SGHVS and CDR2 FQNEAQ. Trimming at V came to 0 bases and at J to 1 base, leaving 3 bases not matched to a gene. The CDR3 covers 17 residues. The CDR3 DNA sequence: TGTGCCAGCAGCTTAGCCGTACTAGCGGGAGGCCAAGAGACCCAGTACTTC. Its protein is CASSLAVLAGGQETQYF.

This sequence joins TRBV7-2 and TRBJ2-3; 8 nucleotides line up with TRBD2. From germline, CDR1 is SGHTA and CDR2 FQGNSA. This CDR3 is built from 13 residues. V dropped 5 bases and J dropped 5; count of bases not matched to a gene: 3. The CDR3 loop reads CASSRTSLDTQYF. DNA for the CDR3: TGTGCCAGCAGCCGGACTAGCCTAGATACGCAGTATTTT.

The chain has TRBV5-1 and TRBJ2-7; a possible D gene is TRBD2 (6 bases). The V gene lost 5 bases and the J gene lost 2 bases, with 14 bases spanning the gap. This CDR3 contains 14 residues. The V gene's germline CDR1 is SGHRS and CDR2 YFSETQ. DNA of the CDR3: TGCGCCAGCAGTTGGGCTAGCGACCCCTACGAGCAGTACTTC. The encoded protein is CASSWASDPYEQYF.

This chain joins TRBV18 and TRBJ2-3; no clear D. The V and J ends lost 2 bases and 3 bases respectively, with 6 bases between them. The CDR3 totals 13 residues. CDR1 and CDR2 from the germline V gene are KGHSH and LQKENI. CDR3 protein: CASSPFGTDTQYF. CDR3 DNA sequence: TGTGCCAGCTCACCATTCGGGACAGATACGCAGTATTTT.

This clone has only a few counts. The chain is built from TRBV4-2 and TRBJ2-7; 9 bases map to TRBD2. Germline V gene sequence: CDR1 LGHNA, CDR2 YNFKEQ. V shed 2 bases, J shed 0 bases, and the junction held 11 bases outside the gene matches. The CDR3 runs 18 residues. CDR3 amino acids: CASSQSAALSGSSYEQYF. CDR3 nucleotides: TGTGCCAGCAGCCAATCTGCTGCTCTTAGCGGGAGCTCCTACGAGCAGTACTTC.

The CDR3 nucleotides are TGTGCCAGCAGCTTGGTTGTAGGCTACAGCTACGAGCAGTACTTC. Residues: CASSLVVGYSYEQYF. The J gene is TRBJ2-7, the V gene TRBV5-5; D is ambiguous. CDR3 length: 15 amino acids. The germline CDR1 and CDR2 sequences are SGHKS and YYEKEE (reference sequence). Trimming took 0 bases from V and 3 from J, leaving 13 bases between them.

This clone was detected a few times. This chain connects TRBV24-1 to TRBJ1-5, with no clear D. The CDR3 runs 11 residues. V was cut by 0 bases and J by 11 bases, with 4 bases left in between. Germline assignment: CDR1 KGHDR and CDR2 SFDVKD. In DNA, the CDR3 is TGTGCCACCAGTGATTTGTTCTCCCAGCATTTT. Amino acids: CATSDLFSQHF.

The J gene is TRBJ2-3, the V gene TRBV3-1 (or the pseudogene TRBV3-2), with D possibly TRBD2 on 5 matching bases. V was pared by 1 base and J by 1 base, with 9 bases between. This CDR3 spans 15 amino acids. The germline V gene encodes CDR1 LGHDT and CDR2 YNNKEL (reference sequence). The CDR3 loop is CASSQGSGGTDTQYF. Here the CDR3 DNA reads TGTGCCAGCAGCCAAGGCAGCGGTGGCACAGATACGCAGTATTTT.

The chain links TRBV30 to TRBJ1-4; D is uncertain. Trimming pared 1 base from V and 8 bases from J, leaving 14 bases between. The CDR3 is 14 residues long. CDR1 is GTSNPN and CDR2 is SVGIG in the germline V gene (reference sequence). The CDR3 DNA reads TGTGCCTGGAGTGACGGGAGATTCGGCGAAAAACTGTTTTTT. Protein sequence: CAWSDGRFGEKLFF.

This chain links TRBV11-2 with TRBJ2-7; 9 bases are a match to TRBD1. This CDR3 contains 14 residues. Germline values: CDR1 SGHAT, CDR2 FQNNGV. V gave up 5 bases and J gave up 6 bases; unmatched junction bases: 8. CDR3 sequence reads: CASSPRVGQGEQYF. CDR3 bases: TGTGCCAGCAGCCCTAGGGTGGGACAGGGCGAGCAGTACTTC. Together with reference TRBV11-2 and TRBJ2-7, the CDR3 gives the full variable domain: EAGVAQSPRYKIIEKRQSVAFWCNPISGHATLYWYQQILGQGPKLLIQFQNNGVVDDSQLPKDRFSAERLKGVDSTLKIQPAKLEDSAVYLCASSPRVGQGEQYFGPGTRLTVT.

This clone was detected only a few times. The rearrangement joins TRBV24-1 to TRBJ2-3; TRBD2 agrees at 7 bases. CDR1 and CDR2 (germline): KGHDR, SFDVKD. This CDR3 comprises 12 residues. J lost 3 bases, V lost 8 bases, and 1 base had no gene match. The CDR3 reads CATMGGTDTQYF. Written as DNA, the CDR3 is TGTGCCACCATGGGGGGGACAGATACGCAGTATTTT.

The chain links TRBV7-8 to TRBJ2-3, with TRBD1 matching 11 bases. The CDR3 loop spans 17 amino acids. With 4 bases clipped from V and 3 bases from J, the junction kept 9 bases outside the gene matches. Per germline, CDR1 SGHVS and CDR2 FQNEAQ. CDR3 residues: CASSSIRDRGLTDTQYF. In nucleotides, the CDR3 is TGTGCCAGCAGCTCAATCCGGGACAGGGGGTTAACAGATACGCAGTATTTT.

This clone was counted only a few times. The V and J genes are TRBV5-5 and TRBJ2-7, with TRBD1 matching 7 bases. Germline V lookup: CDR1 SGHKS, CDR2 YYEKEE (reference sequence). V shed 6 bases and J 7 bases; nucleotides not matched to a gene: 16. The CDR3 length is 15 residues. In DNA, the CDR3 is TGTGCCAGCATGTCCTTTGAGACAGGGACCCGGGAGCAGTACTTC. This encodes CASMSFETGTREQYF.

Details on this clone: One end of the junction varies from germline; a read error may be responsible. The V call is TRBV2, the J call TRBJ2-2; 9 positions match TRBD2. CDR1 and CDR2 (germline): SNHLY, FYNNEI. This CDR3 comprises 16 residues. The CDR3 spells CASRSSASGNAGELFF. For the CDR3, the DNA is TGTGCCAGCAGATCCTCGGCTAGCGGGAACGCCGGGGAGCTGTTTTTT.

This chain links TRBV6-5 with TRBJ1-1; D ambiguous. Trimming took off 7 bases at V and 7 bases at J, with 13 bases between the two ends. Germline values: CDR1 MNHEY, CDR2 SVGAGI. CDR3 size: 12 residues. The CDR3 sequence: CASKRGEGEAFF. CDR3 sequence (DNA): TGTGCCAGCAAGAGAGGCGAGGGTGAAGCTTTCTTT.

The chain carries TRBV5-1 and TRBJ1-1, with unresolved D. CDR1 is SGHRS, CDR2 YFSETQ, per germline. The length of the CDR3 is 14 residues. Trimming shortened V by 4 bases and J by 1 base, and 11 bases separated the two germline ends. For the CDR3, the DNA is TGCGCCAGCAGCCCACCCTCAGGGAACACTGAAGCTTTCTTT. Translated, it gives CASSPPSGNTEAFF.

This chain uses TRBV12-3 or TRBV12-4 with TRBJ2-7, with 7 bases matching TRBD2. The CDR3 totals 13 residues. The junction had 10 bases not matched to a gene; V was cut back by 10 bases and J by 4 bases. The CDR3 loop reads CATTSGIGYEQYF. For the CDR3, the DNA is TGTGCCACCACCAGCGGGATTGGTTACGAGCAGTACTTC.

The chain employs TRBV18 and TRBJ2-5; D remains unclear. Germline CDR1 is KGHSH and CDR2 is LQKENI. The CDR3 sequence is 14 residues long. V was shortened by 2 bases and J by 1 base, with 8 bases between the two germline ends. CDR3 nucleotides: TGTGCCAGCTCACCATCGAGCATCCAAGAGACCCAGTACTTC. Its translation: CASSPSSIQETQYF.

CDR3 protein: CASSFPPKPGRPGELFF. CDR3 in DNA: TGTGCCAGCAGCTTTCCACCCAAGCCCGGGAGACCCGGGGAGCTGTTTTTT. This sequence joins TRBV5-4 and TRBJ2-2, with TRBD2 as a possible D gene (6 bases). Trimming took 2 bases from V and 6 from J, leaving 20 bases between them. Germline-derived CDR1 and CDR2 are SGHNT and YYREEE (reference sequence). This CDR3 is 17 amino acids long.

This clone was observed a few times. The chain joins TRBV14 to TRBJ2-5, with a possible D match to TRBD2 (5 bases). Germline V lookup: CDR1 SGHDN, CDR2 FVKESK. Trimming left V 1 base short and J 2 bases short, with 20 bases between. The CDR3 runs 18 residues. DNA of the CDR3: TGTGCCAGCAGCCAAGGGTGGATGGCGGGCCGAAGTCAAGAGACCCAGTACTTC. Protein: CASSQGWMAGRSQETQYF.